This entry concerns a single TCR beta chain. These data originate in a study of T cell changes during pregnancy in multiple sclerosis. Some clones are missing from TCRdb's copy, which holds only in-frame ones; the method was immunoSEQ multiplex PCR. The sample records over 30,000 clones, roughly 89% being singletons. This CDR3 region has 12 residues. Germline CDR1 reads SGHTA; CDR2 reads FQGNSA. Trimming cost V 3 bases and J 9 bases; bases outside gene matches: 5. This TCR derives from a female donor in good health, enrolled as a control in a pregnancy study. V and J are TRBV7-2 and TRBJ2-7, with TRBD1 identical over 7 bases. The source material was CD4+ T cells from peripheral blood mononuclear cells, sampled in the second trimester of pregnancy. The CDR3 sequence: CASSFIRQGQYF. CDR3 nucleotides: TGTGCCAGCAGCTTTATCAGACAGGGGCAGTACTTC. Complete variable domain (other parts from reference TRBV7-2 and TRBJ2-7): GAGVSQSPSNKVTEKGKDVELRCDPISGHTALYWYRQSLGQGLEFLIYFQGNSAPDKSGLPSDRFSAERTGGSVSTLTIQRTQQEDSAVYLCASSFIRQGQYFGPGTRLTVT.